The 12 T cell receptor beta chains reported below all come from one sample, sequenced in a study of CD8+ T cells in alopecia areata (dated 2018 in TCRdb). The library was obtained by the immunoSEQ multiplex PCR assay. For TCR sequencing, RNA was extracted from every sample and reverse transcribed into cDNA to serve as template. The table was pulled from immuneACCESS by TCRdb, which kept in-frame rearrangements only. Such tables lose some clones; where checked, under half of the loss comes from unresolved V genes, and the rest has no known cause. This sample holds 200,000 to 250,000 clones; about 64% were observed only once. The ten largest account for 4% to 5% of the sample. The time point label of this sample denotes: around 29 days on oral tofacitinib. In light of the paper, this sample's treatment or condition label describes: oral pan-JAK inhibitor, 5-10 mg twice daily. Material: CD4+ T cells sorted from blood, obtained at week 4, from a patient treated with tofacitinib. The receptors were sampled from a human donor with alopecia areata.

Only a few counts were recorded for this clone. V gene TRBV18 combines with J gene TRBJ2-6, with D perhaps TRBD2 (5 bases). CDR1 is KGHSH, CDR2 LQKENI, per germline. The length of the CDR3 is 13 residues. V shed 11 bases and J shed 0 bases, with 8 bases lying between them. CDR3 region: CAGLLSGANVLTF. The CDR3 DNA sequence: TGTGCCGGACTTCTCTCTGGGGCCAACGTCCTGACTTTC.

With respect to this clone: One end of the junction does not line up with germline, which may come from a read error. The chain recombines TRBV4-1 with TRBJ2-5; possible D gene TRBD2, 7 bases. The CDR3 runs to 16 residues. Germline assignment: CDR1 MGHRA and CDR2 YSYEKL. CDR3 in amino acids: CASSQGEGEVEEAQYF. CDR3 bases: TGCGCCAGCAGCCAAGGGGAGGGGGAGGTGGAAGAGGCCCAGTACTTC.

In DNA form, the CDR3 reads TGCAGCGTCCGGGACCAAAATCGGGGCTACACCTTC. Protein: CSVRDQNRGYTF. The chain carries TRBV29-1 and TRBJ1-2; D is possibly TRBD1 (5 bases). CDR1 is SQVTM, CDR2 ANQGSEA, per germline. The CDR3 contains 12 residues. The V and J ends lost 6 bases and 8 bases respectively, with 16 bases between them.

The V and J genes are TRBV11-1 and TRBJ2-5, with 11 bases identical to TRBD2. This CDR3 spans 15 amino acids. With 5 bases clipped from V and 5 bases from J, the junction kept 7 bases outside the gene matches. Germline-derived CDR1 and CDR2 are SGHAT and FQDESV (reference sequence). Here the CDR3 reads CASSPLAGGGETQYF. The CDR3 region has the DNA TGTGCCAGCAGCCCCCTAGCGGGGGGCGGGGAGACCCAGTACTTC.

The rearrangement uses TRBV29-1 and TRBJ1-2, with D possibly TRBD1 on 6 matching bases. This CDR3 is built from 13 residues. V lost 4 bases and J lost 7, with 16 bases in between. From germline, CDR1 is SQVTM and CDR2 ANQGSEA. CDR3 coding DNA: TGCAGCGTTGTTGGGACACAAAGGGGTGGCTACACCTTC. Translating gives CSVVGTQRGGYTF. The full variable domain, rest sourced from reference TRBV29-1 and TRBJ1-2, is SAVISQKPSRDICQRGTSLTIQCQVDSQVTMMFWYRQQPGQSLTLIATANQGSEATYESGFVIDKFPISRPNLTFSTLTVSNMSPEDSSIYLCSVVGTQRGGYTFGSGTRLTVV.

The rearrangement uses TRBV7-3 and TRBJ2-3; D not resolved. CDR3 length: 13 amino acids. With 1 base removed from V and 5 bases from J, the gap between germline ends came to 7 bases. Germline V gene sequence: CDR1 SGHTA, CDR2 FQGTGA. The CDR3 spells CASSLNWQDTQYF. The CDR3 DNA reads as TGTGCCAGCAGCTTAAATTGGCAAGATACGCAGTATTTT.

This clone was counted a few times. The CDR3 loop is CASTPSRGLVGNIQYF. The CDR3 DNA is TGTGCCAGCACCCCAAGTAGGGGGCTAGTCGGAAACATTCAGTACTTC. V is TRBV2 and J is TRBJ2-4, with 7 bases aligning to TRBD1. J gave up 6 bases and V 7 bases, and 15 bases lay outside the gene matches. The CDR3 has 16 amino acids. Per the germline V gene, CDR1 is SNHLY and CDR2 is FYNNEI.

This rearrangement joins TRBV29-1 to TRBJ2-3; D could derive from TRBD1 or TRBD2 (6 bases each). Per the germline V gene, CDR1 is SQVTM and CDR2 is ANQGSEA. V was cut by 6 bases and J by 2 bases, with 12 bases left in between. This CDR3 is built from 13 residues. The CDR3 loop is CSVGGRVTDTQYF. DNA for the CDR3: TGCAGCGTGGGGGGCAGGGTCACAGATACGCAGTATTTT.

This chain uses TRBV29-1 with TRBJ1-1; D perhaps matches TRBD1 (5 bases). V dropped 5 bases and J dropped 4 bases, with 8 bases sitting between them. Germline V gene data show CDR1 as SQVTM and CDR2 as ANQGSEA. The CDR3 length is 11 residues. CDR3 nucleotide sequence: TGCAGCGTTAACGGGGGCACTGAAGCTTTCTTT. Encoded protein: CSVNGGTEAFF.

V and J are TRBV5-1 and TRBJ2-1; D is unclear. Germline CDR1 is SGHRS and CDR2 is YFSETQ. This CDR3 spans 11 amino acids. The germline V and J ends were trimmed by 6 bases and 5 bases, with 6 bases remaining between them. This CDR3 is CASIFNNEQFF. The CDR3, as DNA: TGCGCCAGCATTTTCAACAATGAGCAGTTCTTC.

This sequence joins TRBV7-9 and TRBJ1-1; tentative D call: TRBD1 (5 bases). V was trimmed by 6 bases and J by 2 bases, leaving 13 bases between them. Germline V gene data show CDR1 as SEHNR and CDR2 as FQNEAQ (reference sequence). The CDR3 has 14 amino acids. The chain's CDR3 is CASSPGPTNTEAFF. The CDR3 DNA follows: TGTGCCAGCAGTCCGGGACCTACAAACACTGAAGCTTTCTTT. The full variable domain, with the rest looked up from reference TRBV7-9 and TRBJ1-1, is DTGVSQNPRHKITKRGQNVTFRCDPISEHNRLYWYRQTLGQGPEFLTYFQNEAQLEKSRLLSDRFSAERPKGSFSTLEIQRTEQGDSAMYLCASSPGPTNTEAFFGQGTRLTVV.

The CDR3 DNA follows: TGTGCCAGCAGCCCACCCGGGGCTAGGGAGCAGTACTTC. Translating gives CASSPPGAREQYF. The chain couples TRBV6-5 to TRBJ2-7, with D possibly called TRBD1 or TRBD2 (5 bases each). CDR3 length equals 13 residues. V lost 6 bases to trimming and J lost 7 bases, with 16 bases between them. CDR1 and CDR2 from the germline V gene are MNHEY and SVGAGI.